Sequencing of this T cell receptor (beta chain) was carried out in a study of shared clonotypes between healthy human individuals. In the case of this clone: Antigen unknown.

Germline trimming cut 3 bases from V and 0 bases from J; bases unmatched to any gene: 11. Germline assignment: CDR1 SEHNR and CDR2 FQNEAQ (reference sequence). The CDR3 extends over 18 amino acids. General study findings and limits: Generation probability values for non-shared clonotypes were lower than those for clonotypes shared by all four donors.

Clones were read by immunoSEQ multiplex PCR, and TCRdb kept only the in-frame ones, dropping some. The sample has around 2,000,000 clones, 90% to 95% seen once. Sequencing was performed on naive CD4+ T cells sorted from blood. Subset noted: CD45RA+ positively selected. This chain uses TRBV7-9 with TRBJ1-3, with 7 positions matching TRBD1. This clonotype was sampled from a man aged 18-30 years in good health. Written as DNA, the CDR3 is TGTGCCAGCAGCTTTAATACCGGGACAGCACTCTCTGGAAACACCATATATTTT. It is translated as CASSFNTGTALSGNTIYF.